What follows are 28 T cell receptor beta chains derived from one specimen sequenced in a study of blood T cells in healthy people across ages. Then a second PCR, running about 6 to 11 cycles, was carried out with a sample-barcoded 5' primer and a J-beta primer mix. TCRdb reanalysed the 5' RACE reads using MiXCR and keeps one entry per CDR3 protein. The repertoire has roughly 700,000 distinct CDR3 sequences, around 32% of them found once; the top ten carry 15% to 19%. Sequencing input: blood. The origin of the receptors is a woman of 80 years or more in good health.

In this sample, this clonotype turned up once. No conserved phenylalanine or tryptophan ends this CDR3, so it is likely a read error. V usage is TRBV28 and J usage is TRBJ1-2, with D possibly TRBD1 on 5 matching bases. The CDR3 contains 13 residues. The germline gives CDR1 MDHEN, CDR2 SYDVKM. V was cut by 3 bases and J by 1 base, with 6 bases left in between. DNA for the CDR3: TGTGCCAGCAGTTTCGACAGTAACTATGGCTACACCTGC. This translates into CASSFDSNYGYTC.

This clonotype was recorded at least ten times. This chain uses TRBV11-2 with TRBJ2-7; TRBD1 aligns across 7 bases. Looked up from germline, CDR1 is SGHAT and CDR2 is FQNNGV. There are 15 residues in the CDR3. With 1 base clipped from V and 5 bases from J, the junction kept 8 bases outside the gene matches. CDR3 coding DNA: TGTGCCAGCAGCTTAGGTGACAGGGAGTCGGACGAGCAGTACTTC. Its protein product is CASSLGDRESDEQYF.

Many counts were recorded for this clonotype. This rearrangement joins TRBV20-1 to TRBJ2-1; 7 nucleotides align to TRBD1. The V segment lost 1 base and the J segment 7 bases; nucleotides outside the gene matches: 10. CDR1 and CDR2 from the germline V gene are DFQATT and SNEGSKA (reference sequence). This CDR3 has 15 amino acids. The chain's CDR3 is CSARGTGPKWNEQFF. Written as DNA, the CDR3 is TGCAGTGCTAGAGGGACAGGACCCAAGTGGAATGAGCAGTTCTTC.

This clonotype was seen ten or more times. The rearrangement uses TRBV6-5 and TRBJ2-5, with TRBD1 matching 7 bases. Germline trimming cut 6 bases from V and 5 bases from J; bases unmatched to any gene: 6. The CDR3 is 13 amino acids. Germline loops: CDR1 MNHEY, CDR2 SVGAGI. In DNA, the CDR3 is TGTGCCAGCAGCTCAGGGGGAACGGAGACCCAGTACTTC. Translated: CASSSGGTETQYF.

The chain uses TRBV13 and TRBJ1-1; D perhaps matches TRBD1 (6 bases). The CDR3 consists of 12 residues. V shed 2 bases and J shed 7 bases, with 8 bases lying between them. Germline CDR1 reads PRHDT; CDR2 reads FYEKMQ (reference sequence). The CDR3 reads CASSLWTDEAFF. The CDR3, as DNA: TGTGCCAGCAGCTTATGGACAGATGAAGCTTTCTTT.

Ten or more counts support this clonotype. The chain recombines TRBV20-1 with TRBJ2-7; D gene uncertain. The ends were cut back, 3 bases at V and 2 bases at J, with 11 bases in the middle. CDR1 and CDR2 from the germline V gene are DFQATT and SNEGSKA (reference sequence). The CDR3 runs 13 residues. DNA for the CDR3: TGCAGTGCTAGGGGCGAAGGGCCCTACGAGCAGTACTTC. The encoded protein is CSARGEGPYEQYF.

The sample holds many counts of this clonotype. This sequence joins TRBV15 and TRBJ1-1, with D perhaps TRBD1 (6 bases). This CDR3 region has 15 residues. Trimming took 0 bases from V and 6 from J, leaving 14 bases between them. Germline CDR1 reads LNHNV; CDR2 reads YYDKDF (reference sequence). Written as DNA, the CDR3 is TGTGCCACCAGCAGAGACCAGGGGTTTCGGGCTGAAGCTTTCTTT. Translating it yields CATSRDQGFRAEAFF.

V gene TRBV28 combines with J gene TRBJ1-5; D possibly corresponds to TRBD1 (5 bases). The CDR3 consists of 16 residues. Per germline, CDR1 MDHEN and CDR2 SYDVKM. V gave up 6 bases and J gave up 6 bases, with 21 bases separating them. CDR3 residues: CASSLSPPGIGQPQHF. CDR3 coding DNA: TGTGCCAGCAGCTTGTCCCCCCCAGGGATAGGTCAGCCCCAGCATTTT.

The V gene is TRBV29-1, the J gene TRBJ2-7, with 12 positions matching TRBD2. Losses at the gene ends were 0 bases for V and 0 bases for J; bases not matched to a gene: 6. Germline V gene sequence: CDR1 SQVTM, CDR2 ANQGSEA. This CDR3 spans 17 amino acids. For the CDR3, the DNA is TGCAGCGTTGAAGATACCCGACTAGCGGGGGACTCCTACGAGCAGTACTTC. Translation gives CSVEDTRLAGDSYEQYF.

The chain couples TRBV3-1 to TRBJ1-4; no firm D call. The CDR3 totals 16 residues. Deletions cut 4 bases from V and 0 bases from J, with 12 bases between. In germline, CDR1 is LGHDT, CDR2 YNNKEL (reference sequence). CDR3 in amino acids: CASSRREIATNEKLFF. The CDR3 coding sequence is TGTGCCAGCAGCCGACGTGAGATTGCAACTAATGAAAAACTGTTTTTT.

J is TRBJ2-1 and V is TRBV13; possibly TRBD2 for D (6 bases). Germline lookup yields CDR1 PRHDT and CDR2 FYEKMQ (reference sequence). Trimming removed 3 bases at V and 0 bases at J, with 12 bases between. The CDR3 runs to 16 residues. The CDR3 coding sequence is TGTGCCAGCAGCTTGCGGGATCGAAGCTCCTACAATGAGCAGTTCTTC. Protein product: CASSLRDRSSYNEQFF.

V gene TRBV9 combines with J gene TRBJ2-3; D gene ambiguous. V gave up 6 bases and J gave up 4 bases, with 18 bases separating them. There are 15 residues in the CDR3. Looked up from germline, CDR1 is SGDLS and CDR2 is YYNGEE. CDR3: CASTPDVGYADTQYF. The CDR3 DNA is TGTGCCAGCACCCCGGACGTAGGCTATGCAGATACGCAGTATTTT. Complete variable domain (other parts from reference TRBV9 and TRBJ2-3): DSGVTQTPKHLITATGQRVTLRCSPRSGDLSVYWYQQSLDQGLQFLIQYYNGEERAKGNILERFSAQQFPDLHSELNLSSLELGDSALYFCASTPDVGYADTQYFGPGTRLTVL.

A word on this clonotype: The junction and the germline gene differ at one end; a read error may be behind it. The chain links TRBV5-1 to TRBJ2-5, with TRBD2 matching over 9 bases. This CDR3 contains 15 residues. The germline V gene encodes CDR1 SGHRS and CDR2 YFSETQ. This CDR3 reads CACSLPSGERNEQYF. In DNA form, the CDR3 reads TGCGCCTGCAGCTTGCCTAGCGGGGAGAGAAATGAGCAGTACTTC.

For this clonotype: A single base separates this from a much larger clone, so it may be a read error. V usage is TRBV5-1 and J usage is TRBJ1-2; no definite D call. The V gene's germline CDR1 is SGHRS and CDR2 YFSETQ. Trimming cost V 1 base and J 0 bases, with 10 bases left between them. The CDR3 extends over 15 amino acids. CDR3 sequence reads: CASSLRQDPNYGYTF. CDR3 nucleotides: TGCGCCAGCAGCTTGAGGCAGGACCCTAACTATGGCTACACCTTC.

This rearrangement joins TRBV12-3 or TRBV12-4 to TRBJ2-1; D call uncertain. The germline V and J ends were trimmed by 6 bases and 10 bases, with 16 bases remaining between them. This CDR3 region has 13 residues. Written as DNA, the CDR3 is TGTGCCAGCAGCTTTTACCTGGCAGGAGAGCAGTTCTTC. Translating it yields CASSFYLAGEQFF.

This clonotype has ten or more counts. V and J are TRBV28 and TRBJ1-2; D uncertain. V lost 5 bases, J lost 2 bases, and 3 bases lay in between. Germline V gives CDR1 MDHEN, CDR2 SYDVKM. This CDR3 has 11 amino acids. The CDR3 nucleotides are TGTGCCAGCAGTGTGAACTATGGCTACACCTTC. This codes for CASSVNYGYTF.

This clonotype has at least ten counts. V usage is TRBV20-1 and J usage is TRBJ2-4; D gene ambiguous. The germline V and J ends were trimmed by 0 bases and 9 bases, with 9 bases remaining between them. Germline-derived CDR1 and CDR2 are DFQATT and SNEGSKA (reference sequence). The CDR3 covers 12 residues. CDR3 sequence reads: CSAREGSTIQYF. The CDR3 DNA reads TGCAGTGCTAGAGAGGGTTCGACCATTCAGTACTTC.

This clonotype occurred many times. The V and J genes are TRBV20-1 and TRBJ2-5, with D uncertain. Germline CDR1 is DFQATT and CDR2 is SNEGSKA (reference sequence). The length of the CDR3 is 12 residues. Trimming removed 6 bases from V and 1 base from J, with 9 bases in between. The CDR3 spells CSARRFQETQYF. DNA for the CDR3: TGCAGTGCCAGGCGGTTCCAAGAGACCCAGTACTTC.

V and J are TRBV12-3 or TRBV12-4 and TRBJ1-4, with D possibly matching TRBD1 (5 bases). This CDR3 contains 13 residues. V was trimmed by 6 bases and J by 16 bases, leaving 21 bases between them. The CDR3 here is CASSLASGAERFF. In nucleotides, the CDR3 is TGTGCCAGCAGCTTGGCATCTGGGGCAGAACGGTTTTTT.

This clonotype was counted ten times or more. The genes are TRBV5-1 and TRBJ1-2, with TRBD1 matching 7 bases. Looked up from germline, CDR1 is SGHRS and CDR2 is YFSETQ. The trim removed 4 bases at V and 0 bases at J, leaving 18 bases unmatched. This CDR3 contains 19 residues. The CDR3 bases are TGCGCCAGCAGCCAAAGCCAGGGGGGCTGGAAATCTTCTAACTATGGCTACACCTTC. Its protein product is CASSQSQGGWKSSNYGYTF.

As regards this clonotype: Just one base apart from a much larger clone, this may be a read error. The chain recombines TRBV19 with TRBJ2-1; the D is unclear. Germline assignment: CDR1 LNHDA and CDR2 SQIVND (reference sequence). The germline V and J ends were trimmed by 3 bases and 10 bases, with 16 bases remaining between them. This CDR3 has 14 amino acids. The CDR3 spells CASSINHLSYEQFF. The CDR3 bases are TGTGCCAGTAGTATCAACCACTTGTCCTACGAGCAGTTCTTC.

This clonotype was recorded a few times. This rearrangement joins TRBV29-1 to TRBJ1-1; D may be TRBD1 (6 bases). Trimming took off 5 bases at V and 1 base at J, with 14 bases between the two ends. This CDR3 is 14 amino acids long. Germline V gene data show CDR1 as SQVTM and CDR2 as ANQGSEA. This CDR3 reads CSVRTAGGNTEAFF. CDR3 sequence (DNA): TGCAGCGTTCGGACAGCCGGGGGGAACACTGAAGCTTTCTTT. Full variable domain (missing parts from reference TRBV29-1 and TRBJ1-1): SAVISQKPSRDICQRGTSLTIQCQVDSQVTMMFWYRQQPGQSLTLIATANQGSEATYESGFVIDKFPISRPNLTFSTLTVSNMSPEDSSIYLCSVRTAGGNTEAFFGQGTRLTVV.

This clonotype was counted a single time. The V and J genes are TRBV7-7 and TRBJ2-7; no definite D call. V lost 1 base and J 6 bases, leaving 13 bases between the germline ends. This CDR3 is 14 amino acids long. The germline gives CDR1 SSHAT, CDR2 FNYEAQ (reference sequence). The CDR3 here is CASSLEAIGGEQYF. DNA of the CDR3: TGTGCCAGCAGCTTAGAGGCTATCGGCGGCGAGCAGTACTTC.

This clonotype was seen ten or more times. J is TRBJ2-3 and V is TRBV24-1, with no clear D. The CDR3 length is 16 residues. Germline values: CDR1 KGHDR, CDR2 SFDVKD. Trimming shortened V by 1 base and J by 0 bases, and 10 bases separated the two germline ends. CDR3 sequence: CATSDFGFTSTDTQYF. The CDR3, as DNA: TGTGCCACCAGTGATTTTGGCTTTACTAGCACAGATACGCAGTATTTT.

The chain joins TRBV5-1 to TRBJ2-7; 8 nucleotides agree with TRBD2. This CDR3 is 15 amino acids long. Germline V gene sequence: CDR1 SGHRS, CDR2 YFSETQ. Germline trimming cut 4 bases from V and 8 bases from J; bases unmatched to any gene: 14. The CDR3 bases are TGCGCCAGCAGCGCGGAAAGCGGGGGTGCTACGAAGCAGTACTTC. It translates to CASSAESGGATKQYF.

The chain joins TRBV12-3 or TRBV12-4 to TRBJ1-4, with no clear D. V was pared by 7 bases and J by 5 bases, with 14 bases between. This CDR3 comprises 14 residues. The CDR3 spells CASTSVLLNEKLFF. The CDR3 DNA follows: TGTGCCAGCACCTCCGTGCTCTTGAATGAAAAACTGTTTTTT.

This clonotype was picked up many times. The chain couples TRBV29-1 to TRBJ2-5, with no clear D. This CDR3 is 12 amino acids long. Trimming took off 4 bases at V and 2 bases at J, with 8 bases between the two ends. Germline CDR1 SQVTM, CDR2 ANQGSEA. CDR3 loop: CSVGRQQETQYF. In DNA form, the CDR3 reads TGCAGCGTTGGAAGGCAGCAAGAGACCCAGTACTTC. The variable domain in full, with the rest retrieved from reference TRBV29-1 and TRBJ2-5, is SAVISQKPSRDICQRGTSLTIQCQVDSQVTMMFWYRQQPGQSLTLIATANQGSEATYESGFVIDKFPISRPNLTFSTLTVSNMSPEDSSIYLCSVGRQQETQYFGPGTRLLVL.

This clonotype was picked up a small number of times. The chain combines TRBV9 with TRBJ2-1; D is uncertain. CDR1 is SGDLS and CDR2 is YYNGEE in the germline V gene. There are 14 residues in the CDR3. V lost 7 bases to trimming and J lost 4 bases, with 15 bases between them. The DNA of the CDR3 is TGTGCCAGCGGAATGGGGTTAATATACAATGAGCAGTTCTTC. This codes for CASGMGLIYNEQFF.